This T cell receptor (beta chain) appears in the sequencing data of a study of T cells in Graves' hyperthyroidism and ophthalmopathy. On the study more broadly: Specimen type is peripheral blood, collected at initial diagnosis prior to any treatment. Notes on the study in general: Stable hyperthyroidism was separated from ophthalmopathy by a model based on 13 V-J features.

Regions amplified from RNA transcripts were the TCR beta CDR3 regions. A first-round RT-PCR of the TCR CDR3 used the HTBI primer set. TCRdb analysed the multiplex PCR reads with MiXCR anew, one entry per CDR3 protein. Among a few hundred thousand distinct CDR3 sequences listed, roughly 13% were seen once. The table lists this clonotype with many counts. Its antigen is not known. Diagnosis rested on symptoms, serum thyroxine and TRAb, thyroid ultrasound, and orbital computed tomography. PBMCs stemmed from 10 ml fresh peripheral blood. Trimming stripped 3 bases from V and 8 bases from J, with 7 bases between. The CDR3 has 11 residues. CDR1 and CDR2 (germline): SNHLY, FYNNEI.

This sequence was found in a woman in her thirties or forties with Graves' ophthalmopathy. The chain employs TRBV2 and TRBJ1-2; D remains ambiguous. Specimen: blood. The CDR3: CASSDGGGYTF. CDR3 in DNA: TGTGCCAGCAGTGATGGCGGGGGCTACACCTTC. Drawing the rest from reference TRBV2 and TRBJ1-2, the complete variable domain is EPEVTQTPSHQVTQMGQEVILRCVPISNHLYFYWYRQILGQKVEFLVSFYNNEISEKSEIFDDQFSVERPDGSNFTLKIRSTKLEDSAMYFCASSDGGGYTFGSGTRLTVV.